This TCR beta chain was sequenced during a study of technical replicates of blood from several donors. TCRdb keeps only in-frame clones here, not all; method: immunoSEQ multiplex PCR. The table shows over 75,000 clones, with around 97% occurring only once. CDR3 length equals 12 residues. CDR1 is ENHRY and CDR2 is SYGVKD in the germline V gene. Trimming stripped 0 bases from V and 4 bases from J, with 4 bases between. The sample taken for sequencing was T cells isolated from PBMCs. The J gene is TRBJ2-7, the V gene TRBV10-3, with D uncertain. This TCR came from a human donor in good health. The CDR3 DNA sequence: TGTGCCATCAGTGAGTCCGAGTACGAGCAGTACTTC. Translation gives CAISESEYEQYF.